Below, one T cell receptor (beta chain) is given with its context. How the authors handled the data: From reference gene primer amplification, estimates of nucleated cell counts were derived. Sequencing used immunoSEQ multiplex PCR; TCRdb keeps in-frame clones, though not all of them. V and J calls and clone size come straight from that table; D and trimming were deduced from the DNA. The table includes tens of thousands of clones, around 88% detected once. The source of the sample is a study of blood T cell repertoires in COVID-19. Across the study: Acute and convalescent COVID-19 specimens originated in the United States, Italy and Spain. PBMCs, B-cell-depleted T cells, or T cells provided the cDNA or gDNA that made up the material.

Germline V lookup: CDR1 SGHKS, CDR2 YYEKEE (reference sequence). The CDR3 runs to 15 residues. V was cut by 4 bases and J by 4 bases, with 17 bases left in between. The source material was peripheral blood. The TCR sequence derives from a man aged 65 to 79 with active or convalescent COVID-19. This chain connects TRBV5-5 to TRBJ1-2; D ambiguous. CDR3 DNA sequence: TGTGCCAGCAGCCTTCGTGAGGGAGCAAGCTATGGCTACACCTTC. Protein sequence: CASSLREGASYGYTF. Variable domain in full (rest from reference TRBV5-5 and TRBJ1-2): DAGVTQSPTHLIKTRGQQVTLRCSPISGHKSVSWYQQVLGQGPQFIFQYYEKEERGRGNFPDRFSARQFPNYSSELNVNALLLGDSALYLCASSLREGASYGYTFGSGTRLTVV.